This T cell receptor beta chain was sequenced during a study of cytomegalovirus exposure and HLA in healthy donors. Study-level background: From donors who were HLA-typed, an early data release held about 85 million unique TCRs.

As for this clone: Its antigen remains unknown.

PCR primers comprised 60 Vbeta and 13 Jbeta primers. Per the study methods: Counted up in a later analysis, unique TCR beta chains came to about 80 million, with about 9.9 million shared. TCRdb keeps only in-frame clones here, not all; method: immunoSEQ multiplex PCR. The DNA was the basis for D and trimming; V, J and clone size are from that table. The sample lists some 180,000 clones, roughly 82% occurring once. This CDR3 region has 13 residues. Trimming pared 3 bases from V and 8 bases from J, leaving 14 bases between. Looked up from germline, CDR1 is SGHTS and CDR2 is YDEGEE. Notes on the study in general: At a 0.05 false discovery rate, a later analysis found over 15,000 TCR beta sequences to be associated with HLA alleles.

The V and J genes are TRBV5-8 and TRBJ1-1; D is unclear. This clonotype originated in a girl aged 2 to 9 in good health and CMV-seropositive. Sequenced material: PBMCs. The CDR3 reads CASSSEGGLEAFF. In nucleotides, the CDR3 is TGTGCCAGCAGCTCGGAAGGAGGGTTGGAAGCTTTCTTT.